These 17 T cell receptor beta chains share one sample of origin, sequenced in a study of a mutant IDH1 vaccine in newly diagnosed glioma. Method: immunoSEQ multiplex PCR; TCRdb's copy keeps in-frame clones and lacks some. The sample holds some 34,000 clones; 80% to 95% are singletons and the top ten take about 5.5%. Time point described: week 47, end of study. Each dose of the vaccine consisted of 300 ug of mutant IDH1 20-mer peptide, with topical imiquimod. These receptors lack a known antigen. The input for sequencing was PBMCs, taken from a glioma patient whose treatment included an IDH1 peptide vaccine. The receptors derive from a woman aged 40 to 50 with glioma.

The DNA for the CDR3 is TGTGCCAGCAGGAGAATGACAGGGCCCTTGTCTGGAAACACCATATATTTT. It specifies CASRRMTGPLSGNTIYF. The rearrangement uses TRBV7-8 and TRBJ1-3; 7 bases fit TRBD1. V gave up 6 bases and J gave up 1 base; unmatched junction bases: 12. Germline loops: CDR1 SGHVS, CDR2 FQNEAQ. The CDR3 runs 17 residues.

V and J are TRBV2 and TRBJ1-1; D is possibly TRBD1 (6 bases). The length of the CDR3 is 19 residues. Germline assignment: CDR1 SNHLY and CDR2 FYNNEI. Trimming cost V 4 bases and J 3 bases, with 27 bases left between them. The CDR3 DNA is TGTGCCAGCAGTGCCCCACCCATATTCACAGGGACGATTGACACTGAAGCTTTCTTT. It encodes CASSAPPIFTGTIDTEAFF. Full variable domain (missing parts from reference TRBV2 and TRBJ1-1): EPEVTQTPSHQVTQMGQEVILRCVPISNHLYFYWYRQILGQKVEFLVSFYNNEISEKSEIFDDQFSVERPDGSNFTLKIRSTKLEDSAMYFCASSAPPIFTGTIDTEAFFGQGTRLTVV.

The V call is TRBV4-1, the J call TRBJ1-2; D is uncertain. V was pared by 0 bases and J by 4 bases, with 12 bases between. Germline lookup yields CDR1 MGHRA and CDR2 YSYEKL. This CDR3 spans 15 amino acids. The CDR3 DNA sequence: TGCGCCAGCAGCCAAGATGAGGACCCCACCTATGGCTACACCTTC. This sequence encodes CASSQDEDPTYGYTF.

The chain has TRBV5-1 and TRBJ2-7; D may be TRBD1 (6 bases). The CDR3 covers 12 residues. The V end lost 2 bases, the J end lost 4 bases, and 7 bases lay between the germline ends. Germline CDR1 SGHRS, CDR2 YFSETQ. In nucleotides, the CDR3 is TGCGCCAGCAGCTTAGGACAGTACGAGCAGTACTTC. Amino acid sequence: CASSLGQYEQYF.

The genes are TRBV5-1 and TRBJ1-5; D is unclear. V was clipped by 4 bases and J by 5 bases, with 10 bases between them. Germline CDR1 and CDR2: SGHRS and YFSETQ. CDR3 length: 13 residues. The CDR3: CASSRDGDQPQHF. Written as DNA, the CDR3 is TGCGCCAGCAGCCGAGACGGGGATCAGCCCCAGCATTTT. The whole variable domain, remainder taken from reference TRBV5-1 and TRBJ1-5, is KAGVTQTPRYLIKTRGQQVTLSCSPISGHRSVSWYQQTPGQGLQFLFEYFSETQRNKGNFPGRFSGRQFSNSRSEMNVSTLELGDSALYLCASSRDGDQPQHFGDGTRLSIL.

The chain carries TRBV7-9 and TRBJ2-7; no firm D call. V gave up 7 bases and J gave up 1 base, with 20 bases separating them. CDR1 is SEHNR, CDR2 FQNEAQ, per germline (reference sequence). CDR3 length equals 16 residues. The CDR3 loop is CASIGTSKFPSYEQYF. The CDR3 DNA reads TGTGCCAGCATCGGAACCTCCAAATTCCCGTCCTACGAGCAGTACTTC.

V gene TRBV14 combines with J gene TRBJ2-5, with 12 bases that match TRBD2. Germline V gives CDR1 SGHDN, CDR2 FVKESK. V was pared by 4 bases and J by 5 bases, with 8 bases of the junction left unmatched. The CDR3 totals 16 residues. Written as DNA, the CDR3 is TGTGCCAGCAGCCCGAATAAGGGACTAGCGGGCGAGACCCAGTACTTC. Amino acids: CASSPNKGLAGETQYF.

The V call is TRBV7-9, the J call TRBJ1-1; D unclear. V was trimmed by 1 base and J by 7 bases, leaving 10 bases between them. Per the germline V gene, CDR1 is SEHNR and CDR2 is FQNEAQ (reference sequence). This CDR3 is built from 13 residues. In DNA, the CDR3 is TGTGCCAGCAGCTTAGAAGCAGGAGGTGAAGCTTTCTTT. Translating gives CASSLEAGGEAFF. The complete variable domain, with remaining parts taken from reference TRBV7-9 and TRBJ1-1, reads DTGVSQNPRHKITKRGQNVTFRCDPISEHNRLYWYRQTLGQGPEFLTYFQNEAQLEKSRLLSDRFSAERPKGSFSTLEIQRTEQGDSAMYLCASSLEAGGEAFFGQGTRLTVV.

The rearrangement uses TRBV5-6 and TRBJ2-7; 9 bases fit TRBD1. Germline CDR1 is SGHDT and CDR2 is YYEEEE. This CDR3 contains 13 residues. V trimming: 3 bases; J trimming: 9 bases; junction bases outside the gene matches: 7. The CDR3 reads CASSSWDRAVQYF. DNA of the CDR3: TGTGCCAGCAGCTCCTGGGACAGGGCTGTGCAGTACTTC.

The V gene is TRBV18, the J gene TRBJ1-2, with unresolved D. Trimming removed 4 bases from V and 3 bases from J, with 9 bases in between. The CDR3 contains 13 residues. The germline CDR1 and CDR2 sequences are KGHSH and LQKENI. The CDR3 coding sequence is TGTGCCAGCTCACTTCGGTCCCACTATGGCTACACCTTC. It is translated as CASSLRSHYGYTF.

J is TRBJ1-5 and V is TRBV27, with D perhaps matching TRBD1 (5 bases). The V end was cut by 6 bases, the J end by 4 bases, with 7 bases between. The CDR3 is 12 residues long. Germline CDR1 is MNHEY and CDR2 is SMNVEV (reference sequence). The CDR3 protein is CASRRGNQPQHF. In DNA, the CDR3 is TGTGCCAGCAGAAGGGGAAATCAGCCCCAGCATTTT.

The CDR3 reads CASSIDAQGVLSNQPQHF. The CDR3 bases are TGTGCCAGTAGTATTGACGCCCAGGGGGTTCTTAGCAATCAGCCCCAGCATTTT. The V and J genes are TRBV19 and TRBJ1-5; 7 nucleotides align to TRBD1. The CDR3 runs 18 residues. V lost 3 bases and J lost 0; bases outside the gene matches: 11. Germline lookup yields CDR1 LNHDA and CDR2 SQIVND (reference sequence).

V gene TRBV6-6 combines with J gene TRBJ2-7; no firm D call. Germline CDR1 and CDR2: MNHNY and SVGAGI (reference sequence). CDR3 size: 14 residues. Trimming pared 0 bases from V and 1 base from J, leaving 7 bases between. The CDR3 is CASSYSKVSYEQYF. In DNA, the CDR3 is TGTGCCAGCAGTTACTCGAAGGTTTCCTACGAGCAGTACTTC.

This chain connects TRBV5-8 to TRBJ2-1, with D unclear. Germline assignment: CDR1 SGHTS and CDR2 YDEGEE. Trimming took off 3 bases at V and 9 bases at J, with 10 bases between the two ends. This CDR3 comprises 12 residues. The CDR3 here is CASSYSLIEQFF. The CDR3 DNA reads TGTGCCAGCAGCTACTCTCTGATTGAGCAGTTCTTC. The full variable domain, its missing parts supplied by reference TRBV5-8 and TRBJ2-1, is EAGVTQSPTHLIKTRGQQATLRCSPISGHTSVYWYQQALGLGLQFLLWYDEGEERNRGNFPPRFSGRQFPNYSSELNVNALELEDSALYLCASSYSLIEQFFGPGTRLTVL.

The CDR3, as DNA: TGCAGCGTTGTCCGGAGGATGAACACTGAAGCTTTCTTT. It specifies CSVVRRMNTEAFF. V gene TRBV29-1 combines with J gene TRBJ1-1; no reliable D call. Germline V gene sequence: CDR1 SQVTM, CDR2 ANQGSEA. The CDR3 loop spans 13 amino acids. Trimming shortened V by 4 bases and J by 0 bases, and 9 bases separated the two germline ends. Filled out from reference TRBV29-1 and TRBJ1-1, the complete variable domain reads SAVISQKPSRDICQRGTSLTIQCQVDSQVTMMFWYRQQPGQSLTLIATANQGSEATYESGFVIDKFPISRPNLTFSTLTVSNMSPEDSSIYLCSVVRRMNTEAFFGQGTRLTVV.

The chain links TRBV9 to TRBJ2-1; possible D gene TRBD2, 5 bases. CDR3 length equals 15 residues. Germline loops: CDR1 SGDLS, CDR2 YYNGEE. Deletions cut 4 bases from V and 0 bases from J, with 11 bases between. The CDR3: CASSNSASSYNEQFF. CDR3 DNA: TGTGCCAGCAGCAATAGCGCAAGCTCCTACAATGAGCAGTTCTTC.

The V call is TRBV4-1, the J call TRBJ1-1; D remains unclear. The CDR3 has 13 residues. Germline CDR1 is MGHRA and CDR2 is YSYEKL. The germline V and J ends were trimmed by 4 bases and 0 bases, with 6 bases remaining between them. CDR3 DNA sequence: TGCGCCAGCAGCCCGGTTATGAACACTGAAGCTTTCTTT. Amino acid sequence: CASSPVMNTEAFF.